One sample yielded the 8 T cell receptor beta chains listed below, sequenced in a study of cytomegalovirus exposure and HLA in healthy donors (dated 2017 in TCRdb). The library came from the immunoSEQ multiplex PCR assay. As stored in TCRdb, this immuneACCESS dataset retains in-frame rearrangements with V and J assigned. A fraction of the clones does not appear; measured against another copy, unresolved V genes explain less than half of the discrepancy, and the remainder lacks a known reason. The table for this sample lists about 220,000 clones; roughly 84% of them were counted only once. The leading ten clones occupy around 15% of the sample. Sequenced: PBMCs. Receptor source: a woman in her 30s in good health and CMV-seropositive.

The CDR3 sequence is CASSTSGSSYEQYF. The CDR3 DNA sequence: TGTGCCAGCAGTACTAGCGGGAGTAGCTACGAGCAGTACTTC. The chain recombines TRBV2 with TRBJ2-7; 11 bases align to TRBD2. Germline CDR1 SNHLY, CDR2 FYNNEI. CDR3 size: 14 residues. V dropped 5 bases and J dropped 3; count of bases not matched to a gene: 3.

The chain recombines TRBV4-2 with TRBJ1-1, with D uncertain. The CDR3 runs to 14 residues. Trimming shortened V by 0 bases and J by 4 bases, and 9 bases separated the two germline ends. Germline CDR1 reads LGHNA; CDR2 reads YNFKEQ. CDR3 loop: CASSQDEHGTEAFF. Here the CDR3 DNA reads TGTGCCAGCAGCCAAGACGAGCACGGCACTGAAGCTTTCTTT.

The chain carries TRBV15 and TRBJ1-2; D gene ambiguous. The germline CDR1 and CDR2 sequences are LNHNV and YYDKDF (reference sequence). Trimming shortened V by 5 bases and J by 2 bases, and 9 bases separated the two germline ends. CDR3 length: 13 residues. The CDR3 loop reads CATSGVENYGYTF. The CDR3 nucleotides read TGTGCCACCAGCGGGGTCGAAAACTATGGCTACACCTTC. Full variable domain (rest looked up from reference TRBV15 and TRBJ1-2): DAMVIQNPRYQVTQFGKPVTLSCSQTLNHNVMYWYQQKSSQAPKLLFHYYDKDFNNEADTPDNFQSRRPNTSFCFLDIRSPGLGDTAMYLCATSGVENYGYTFGSGTRLTVV.

The V gene is TRBV29-1, the J gene TRBJ2-2; D is undetermined. Deletions cut 4 bases from V and 6 bases from J, with 9 bases between. The CDR3 has 12 residues. Per the germline V gene, CDR1 is SQVTM and CDR2 is ANQGSEA. The CDR3 here is CSVGPGAGELFF. DNA for the CDR3: TGCAGCGTTGGGCCGGGCGCCGGGGAGCTGTTTTTT.

V gene TRBV15 combines with J gene TRBJ2-1, with D perhaps TRBD2 (6 bases). CDR3 length equals 17 residues. Per the germline V gene, CDR1 is LNHNV and CDR2 is YYDKDF (reference sequence). Trimming shortened V by 0 bases and J by 0 bases, and 12 bases separated the two germline ends. The CDR3: CATSREAGKGSYNEQFF. The CDR3 nucleotides are TGTGCCACCAGCAGAGAGGCGGGAAAGGGCTCCTACAATGAGCAGTTCTTC.

The chain joins TRBV27 to TRBJ1-4; the match to TRBD1 covers 8 bases. CDR1 and CDR2 from the germline V gene are MNHEY and SMNVEV (reference sequence). The CDR3 consists of 15 residues. J was trimmed by 4 bases and V by 5 bases; bases with no gene match: 6. The CDR3 spells CASSNRQGYNEKLFF. CDR3 in DNA: TGTGCCAGCAGTAACCGACAGGGGTATAATGAAAAACTGTTTTTT.

V is TRBV7-9 and J is TRBJ2-7; possibly TRBD1 for D (6 bases). Trimming cost V 4 bases and J 3 bases, with 16 bases left between them. CDR1 and CDR2 from the germline V gene are SEHNR and FQNEAQ (reference sequence). The CDR3 runs to 15 residues. Here the CDR3 reads CASSSIPDRGYEQYF. CDR3 in DNA: TGTGCCAGCAGCTCAATCCCGGACAGAGGCTACGAGCAGTACTTC.

The V and J genes are TRBV29-1 and TRBJ1-2; 7 nucleotides line up with TRBD1. Germline CDR1 and CDR2: SQVTM and ANQGSEA. V gave up 4 bases and J gave up 3 bases; unmatched junction bases: 5. The CDR3 spans 13 residues. DNA of the CDR3: TGCAGCGTTGGTCAGGGGGTGCACTATGGCTACACCTTC. Translation gives CSVGQGVHYGYTF.